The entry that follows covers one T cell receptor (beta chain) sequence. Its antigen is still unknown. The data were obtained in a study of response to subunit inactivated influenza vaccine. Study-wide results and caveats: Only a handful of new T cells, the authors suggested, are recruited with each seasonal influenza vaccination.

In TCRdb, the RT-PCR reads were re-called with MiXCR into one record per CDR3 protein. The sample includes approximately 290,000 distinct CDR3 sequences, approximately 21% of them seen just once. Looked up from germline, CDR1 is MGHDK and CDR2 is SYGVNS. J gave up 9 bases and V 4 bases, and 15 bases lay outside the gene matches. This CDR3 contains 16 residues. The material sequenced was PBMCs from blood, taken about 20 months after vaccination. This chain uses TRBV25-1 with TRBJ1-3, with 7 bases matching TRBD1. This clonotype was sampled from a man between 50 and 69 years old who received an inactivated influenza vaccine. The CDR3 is CASSAAGTEPVGTIYF. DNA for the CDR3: TGTGCCAGCAGTGCGGCCGGGACAGAGCCCGTCGGCACCATATATTTT.